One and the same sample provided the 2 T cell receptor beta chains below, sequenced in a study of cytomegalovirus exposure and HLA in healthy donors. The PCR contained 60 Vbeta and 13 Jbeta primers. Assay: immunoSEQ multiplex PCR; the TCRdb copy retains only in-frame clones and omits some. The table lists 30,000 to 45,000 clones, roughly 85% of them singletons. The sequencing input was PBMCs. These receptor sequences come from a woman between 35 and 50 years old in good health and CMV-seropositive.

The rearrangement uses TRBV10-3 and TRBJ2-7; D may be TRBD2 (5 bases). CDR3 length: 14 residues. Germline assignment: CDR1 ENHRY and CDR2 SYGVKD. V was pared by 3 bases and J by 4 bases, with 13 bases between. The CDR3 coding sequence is TGTGCCATCAGTGAATCAGAAGGGAGATACGAGCAGTACTTC. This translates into CAISESEGRYEQYF.

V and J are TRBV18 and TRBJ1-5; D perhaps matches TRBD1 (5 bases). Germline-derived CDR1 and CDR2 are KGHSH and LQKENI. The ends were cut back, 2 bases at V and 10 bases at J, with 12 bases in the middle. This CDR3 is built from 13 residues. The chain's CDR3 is CASSPSNRNPQHF. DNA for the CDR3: TGTGCCAGCTCACCATCCAACAGGAATCCCCAGCATTTT. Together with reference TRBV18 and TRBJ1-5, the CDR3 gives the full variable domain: NAGVMQNPRHLVRRRGQEARLRCSPMKGHSHVYWYRQLPEEGLKFMVYLQKENIIDESGMPKERFSAEFPKEGPSILRIQQVVRGDSAAYFCASSPSNRNPQHFGDGTRLSIL.